Below, 9 T cell receptor beta chains from the same sample are listed, as sequenced in a study of cytomegalovirus exposure and HLA in healthy donors. The study ran its PCR with 60 Vbeta and 13 Jbeta primers. TCRdb's copy holds only in-frame clones and misses some; the assay was immunoSEQ multiplex PCR. The profile covers roughly 200,000 clones, with 79% appearing a single time and 4.4% taken by the ten largest. Sequencing was performed on PBMCs. The receptor set was obtained from a woman in her twenties or thirties in good health and CMV-seropositive.

The chain employs TRBV4-3 and TRBJ2-3; D gene ambiguous. Trimming took 0 bases from V and 4 from J, leaving 11 bases between them. CDR1 and CDR2 (germline): LGHNA, YSLEER. The CDR3 runs to 15 residues. CDR3: CASSQESRRSDTQYF. The DNA for the CDR3 is TGCGCCAGCAGCCAAGAATCACGTAGATCAGATACGCAGTATTTT.

The CDR3 reads CASSLGSPSGGHEQFF. Here the CDR3 DNA reads TGTGCCAGCAGCTTAGGGAGTCCTAGCGGGGGCCATGAGCAGTTCTTC. V is TRBV7-2 and J is TRBJ2-1, with 10 bases matching TRBD2. The ends lost 1 base at V and 8 bases at J; junction bases unmatched: 8. Per the germline V gene, CDR1 is SGHTA and CDR2 is FQGNSA. The CDR3 consists of 16 residues.

The V gene is TRBV7-2, the J gene TRBJ2-7; 7 positions match TRBD2. The CDR3 runs to 15 residues. Germline V gene lookup returns CDR1 SGHTA and CDR2 FQGNSA. V was clipped by 5 bases and J by 1 base; unmatched bases: 8. Written as DNA, the CDR3 is TGTGCCAGCAGCCCCACTAGCGAAACATCCTACGAGCAGTACTTC. It codes for CASSPTSETSYEQYF.

The CDR3 region is CASSRTPSGNTIYF. The CDR3, as DNA: TGTGCCAGCTCCCGTACACCCTCTGGAAACACCATATATTTT. The chain carries TRBV18 and TRBJ1-3; no clear D. The V and J ends lost 6 bases and 0 bases respectively, with 9 bases between them. The CDR3 runs 14 residues. Per germline, CDR1 KGHSH and CDR2 LQKENI.

This clone was detected only a few times. The gene calls are TRBV13 and TRBJ2-1, with TRBD2 identical over 12 bases. The CDR3 is 15 amino acids. The V and J ends lost 3 bases and 7 bases, in that order; junction bases with no gene match: 4. CDR1 and CDR2 from the germline V gene are PRHDT and FYEKMQ (reference sequence). CDR3 amino acids: CASSLASGGANEQFF. The CDR3, as DNA: TGTGCCAGCAGCTTGGCTAGCGGGGGGGCTAATGAGCAGTTCTTC.

This sequence joins TRBV6-5 and TRBJ1-1; TRBD1 might be the D (6 bases). Germline CDR1 MNHEY, CDR2 SVGAGI. CDR3 length: 15 amino acids. V shed 4 bases and J shed 1 base, with 13 bases lying between them. The CDR3 bases are TGTGCCAGCAGTTCACAGGGACCAACGAACACTGAAGCTTTCTTT. It yields the protein CASSSQGPTNTEAFF.

This chain uses TRBV27 with TRBJ1-1, with 11 nucleotides matching TRBD1. With V trimmed by 5 bases and J by 4 bases, 6 bases remained unmatched. Germline assignment: CDR1 MNHEY and CDR2 SMNVEV (reference sequence). This CDR3 comprises 15 residues. The CDR3 nucleotides read TGTGCCAGCAGTCCCCGGACAGGGGGCTTCACTGAAGCTTTCTTT. This encodes CASSPRTGGFTEAFF.

This chain joins TRBV29-1 and TRBJ2-1, with 9 bases identical to TRBD1. The CDR3 is made up of 14 amino acids. Trimming took 7 bases from V and 6 from J; bases not matched to a gene: 10. The germline V gene has CDR1 SQVTM and CDR2 ANQGSEA. CDR3 coding DNA: TGCAGCGGAAGGGGGACAGGGTTCGGCAATGAGCAGTTCTTC. The encoded protein is CSGRGTGFGNEQFF.

There are a few counts of this clone. The chain combines TRBV12-2 with TRBJ1-2. TRBV12-2 is an annotated pseudogene. CDR3 length: 16 residues. DNA of the CDR3: TGTGCAAGTCGCTTAGAATGGCGGGGAACAGACTATGGCTACACCTTC. Protein product: CASRLEWRGTDYGYTF.